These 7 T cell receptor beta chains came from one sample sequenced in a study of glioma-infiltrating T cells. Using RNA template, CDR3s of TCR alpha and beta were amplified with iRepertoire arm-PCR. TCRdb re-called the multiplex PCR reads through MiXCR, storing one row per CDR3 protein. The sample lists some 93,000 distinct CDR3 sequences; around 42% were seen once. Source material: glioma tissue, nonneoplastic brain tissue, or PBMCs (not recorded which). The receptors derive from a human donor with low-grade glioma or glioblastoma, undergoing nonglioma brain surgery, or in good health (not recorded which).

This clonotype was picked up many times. CDR3 protein: CASNEGQGHDTEAFF. The CDR3 coding sequence is TGTGCCAGCAATGAGGGGCAGGGACACGACACTGAAGCTTTCTTT. The chain is built from TRBV7-3 and TRBJ1-1; D is perhaps TRBD1 (6 bases). Per the germline V gene, CDR1 is SGHTA and CDR2 is FQGTGA. CDR3 length: 15 amino acids. V lost 7 bases to trimming and J lost 3 bases, with 18 bases between them.

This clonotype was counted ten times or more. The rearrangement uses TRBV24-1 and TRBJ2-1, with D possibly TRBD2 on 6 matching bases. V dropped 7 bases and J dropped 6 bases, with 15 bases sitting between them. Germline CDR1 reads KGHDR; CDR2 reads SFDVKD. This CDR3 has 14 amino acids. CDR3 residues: CATRESGLGNEQFF. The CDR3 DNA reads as TGTGCCACCAGGGAGAGCGGGTTGGGCAATGAGCAGTTCTTC.

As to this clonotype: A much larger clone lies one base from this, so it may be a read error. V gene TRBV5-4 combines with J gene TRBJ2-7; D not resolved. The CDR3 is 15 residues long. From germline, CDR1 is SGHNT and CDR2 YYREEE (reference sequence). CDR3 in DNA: TGTGCCAGCAGCTACCTCGCCGGGCTCTCCTACGAGCAGAACTTC. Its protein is CASSYLAGLSYEQNF.

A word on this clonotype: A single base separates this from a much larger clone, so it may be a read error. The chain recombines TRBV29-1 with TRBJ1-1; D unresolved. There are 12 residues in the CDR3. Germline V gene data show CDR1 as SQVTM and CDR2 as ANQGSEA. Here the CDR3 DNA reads TGCAGCGTCGTTACACTGAACACTGAAGCTTACTTT. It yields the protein CSVVTLNTEAYF.

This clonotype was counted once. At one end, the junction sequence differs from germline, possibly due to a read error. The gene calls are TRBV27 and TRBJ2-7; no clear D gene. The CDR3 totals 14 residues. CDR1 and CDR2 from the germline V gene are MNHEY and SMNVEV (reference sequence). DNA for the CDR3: TGTGCCAGCAGCGATCGGAATAGTAAAGACGAGCAGTGCTTC. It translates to CASSDRNSKDEQCF.

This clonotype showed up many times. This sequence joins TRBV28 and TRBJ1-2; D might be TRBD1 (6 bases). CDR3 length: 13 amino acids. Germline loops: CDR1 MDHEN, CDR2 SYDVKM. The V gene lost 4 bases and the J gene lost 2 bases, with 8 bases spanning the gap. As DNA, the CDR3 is TGTGCCAGCAGTTCAACAGGGAACTATGGCTACACCTTC. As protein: CASSSTGNYGYTF.

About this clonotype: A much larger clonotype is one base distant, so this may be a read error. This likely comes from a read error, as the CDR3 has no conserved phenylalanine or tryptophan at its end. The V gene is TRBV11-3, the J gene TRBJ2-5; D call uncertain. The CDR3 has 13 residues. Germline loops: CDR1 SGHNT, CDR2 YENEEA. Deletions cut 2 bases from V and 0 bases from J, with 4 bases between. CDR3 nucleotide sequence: TGTGCCAGCAGCTTAACGTACCAAGAGACCCAGTACTAC. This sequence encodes CASSLTYQETQYY.